The source of this TCR beta chain is a study of cytomegalovirus exposure and HLA in healthy donors. The germline V gene encodes CDR1 SGHRS and CDR2 YFSETQ. V was clipped by 0 bases and J by 0 bases; unmatched bases: 1. The CDR3 is made up of 16 amino acids. Primers: 60 Vbeta forward and 13 Jbeta reverse. TCRdb keeps only in-frame clones here, not all; method: immunoSEQ multiplex PCR. The sample holds 190,000 or so clones, about 80% seen once. Whole-study results and caveats: Listed as cytomegalovirus-associated were 150 to 200 TCR beta chains. Association of a missense DCLRE1C variant with TCR beta V- and J-gene trimming was reported in a later analysis.

This clone occurred once. The antigen is unknown. The chain uses TRBV5-1 and TRBJ2-1; 9 bases are shared with TRBD2. The sample taken for sequencing was PBMCs. This receptor was taken from a boy under 18 in good health and CMV-seronegative. The CDR3 spells CASSLGREGSYNEQFF. The DNA of the CDR3 is TGCGCCAGCAGCTTGGGGCGGGAGGGCTCCTACAATGAGCAGTTCTTC.